The clone carrying this T cell receptor (beta chain) was counted at least ten times. Its antigen is still unknown. The data are from a study of T cells in Graves' hyperthyroidism and ophthalmopathy. Overall study context: Upon initial diagnosis and before any treatment, peripheral blood was collected. Notes on the study in general: Stable hyperthyroidism was told apart from ophthalmopathy by a model built on 13 V-J features.

V shed 2 bases, J shed 1 base, and the junction held 4 bases outside the gene matches. The germline V gene has CDR1 MDHEN and CDR2 SYDVKM. This CDR3 is built from 16 residues. Diagnostic assessment was based on clinical symptoms, serum thyroxine and TRAb, thyroid ultrasound and orbital computed tomography. The PBMCs were sourced from fresh peripheral blood (less than 11 ml). RNA transcripts gave rise to amplified TCR beta CDR3 regions. The HTBI primer set served for first-round RT-PCR of the TCR CDR3. TCRdb independently ran MiXCR on the multiplex PCR reads; one entry per CDR3 protein. The sample yields 600,000 to 650,000 distinct CDR3 sequences, around 20% seen once.

The V and J genes are TRBV28 and TRBJ2-3; 9 bases map to TRBD1. The sequenced material came from blood. This TCR came from a man younger than 40 with Graves' ophthalmopathy. The CDR3 here is CASSLEQGAGTDTQYF. DNA for the CDR3: TGTGCCAGCAGTTTAGAACAGGGGGCTGGCACAGATACGCAGTATTTT.